This T cell receptor (beta chain) comes out of a study of molecular identifiers for immune sequencing clone quantification. Across the study: The replicate experiment used RNA from roughly 21,000 or 96,000 naive CD8 cells. This RNA was split into five aliquots, and four of them were sequenced. Study observations and caveats: Clonotypes surpassing 20 RNA copies contained over 97% of effector molecules, versus under 1% in naive cells. Spiked Jurkat TCR RNA originating from one cell could reportedly be identified amid one million naive cells.

Concerning this clonotype itself: Its antigen is unknown.

TCR libraries were built in bulk with a published protocol and specific TCR primers. TCRdb re-called the PCR reads through MiXCR, storing one row per CDR3 protein. The table shows 88,000 or so distinct CDR3 sequences, with roughly 21% occurring only once. The sequence was obtained from a human donor in good health. Some libraries in this study had Jurkat cell RNA spiked in. Source material: naive CD8+ T cells from blood, with Jurkat cell RNA spiked in. Indicated subset: FACS-sorted CD8+CD4-CCR7+CD45RA+ naive T cells.

In DNA form, the CDR3 reads TGTGCCAGCAAGGACACCTGGGGTGAGCAGTTCTTC. This encodes CASKDTWGEQFF. The chain combines TRBV7-2 with TRBJ2-1; TRBD1 is a possible D gene (5 bases). Trimming removed 7 bases at V and 9 bases at J, with 13 bases between. The CDR3 sequence is 12 residues long. The germline CDR1 and CDR2 sequences are SGHTA and FQGNSA.